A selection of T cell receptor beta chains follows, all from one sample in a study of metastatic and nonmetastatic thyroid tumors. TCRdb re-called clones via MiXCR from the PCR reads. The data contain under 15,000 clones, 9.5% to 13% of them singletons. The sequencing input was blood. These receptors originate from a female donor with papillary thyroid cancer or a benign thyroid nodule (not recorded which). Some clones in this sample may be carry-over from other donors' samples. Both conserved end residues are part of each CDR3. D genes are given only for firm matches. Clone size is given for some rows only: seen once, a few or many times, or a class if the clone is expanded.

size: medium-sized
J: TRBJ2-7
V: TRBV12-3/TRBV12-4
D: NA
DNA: TGTGCCAGCAGCTCGGGACGCGGGCAGTACTTC
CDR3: CASSSGRGQYF

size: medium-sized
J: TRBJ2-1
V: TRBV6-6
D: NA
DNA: TGTGCCAGCAGTTACTCCCGGGGCGAGCAGTTCTTC
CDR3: CASSYSRGEQFF

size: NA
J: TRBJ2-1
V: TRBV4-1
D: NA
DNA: TGCGCCAGCAGCACTTGGCCGGGCAGTCGGGGTGAGCAGTTCTTC
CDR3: CASSTWPGSRGEQFF

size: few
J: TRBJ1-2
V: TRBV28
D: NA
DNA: TGTGCCAGCAGTACTACCGGGACACTTAATTGCTACACCTTC
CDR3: CASSTTGTLNCYTF

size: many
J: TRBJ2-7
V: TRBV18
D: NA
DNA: TGTGCCAGCTCACCCACCTCCTACGAGCAGTACTTC
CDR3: CASSPTSYEQYF

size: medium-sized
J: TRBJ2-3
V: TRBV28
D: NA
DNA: TGTGCCAGCAGTCCATGGTTGGGGTCAGATACGCAGTATTTT
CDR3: CASSPWLGSDTQYF

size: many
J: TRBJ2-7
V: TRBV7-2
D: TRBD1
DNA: TGTGCCAGCAGCTGGGACAGGGCATCCTACGAGCAGTACTTC
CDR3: CASSWDRASYEQYF

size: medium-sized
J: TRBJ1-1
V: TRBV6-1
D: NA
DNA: TGTGCCAGCAGGGAGATATTAAACACTGAAGCTTTCTTT
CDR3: CASREILNTEAFF

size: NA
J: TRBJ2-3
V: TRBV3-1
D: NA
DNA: TGTGCCAGCAGCCAAGATGGGGCTAGCACAGATACGCAGTATTTT
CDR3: CASSQDGASTDTQYF

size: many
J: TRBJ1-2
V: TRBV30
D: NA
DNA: TGTGCCTGGAGTGTCCGGACAGCTAACTATGGCTACACCTTC
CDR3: CAWSVRTANYGYTF

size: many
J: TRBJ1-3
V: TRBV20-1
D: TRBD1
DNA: TGCAGTGCTAGAGAACCCGGACAGGATGGATACTACGGCTCTGGAAACACCATATATTTT
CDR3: CSAREPGQDGYYGSGNTIYF

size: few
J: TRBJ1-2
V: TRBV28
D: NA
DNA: TGTGCCAGCAGTTGGGGGACCTCGGGCTACACCTTC
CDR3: CASSWGTSGYTF

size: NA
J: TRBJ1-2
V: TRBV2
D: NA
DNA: TGTGCCAGCAGCCGAGCGTTCTCTAGTGGCTACACCTTC
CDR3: CASSRAFSSGYTF

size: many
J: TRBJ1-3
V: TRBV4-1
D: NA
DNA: TGCGCCAGCAGCCCCCTGGGGAGGACGGCTGGAAACACCATATATTTT
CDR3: CASSPLGRTAGNTIYF

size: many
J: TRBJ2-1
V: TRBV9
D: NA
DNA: TGTGCCAGCAGCGTAGAAGGGGGAGATTACAATGAGCAGTTCTTC
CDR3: CASSVEGGDYNEQFF

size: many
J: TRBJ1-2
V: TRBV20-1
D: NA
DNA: TGCAGTGCAAAAACCCGAAAAACGGTACCTTCTAACTATGGCTACACCTTC
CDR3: CSAKTRKTVPSNYGYTF

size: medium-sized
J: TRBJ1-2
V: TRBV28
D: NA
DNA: TGTGCCAGCAGAGGATCAAGGGGATGGTATGGCTACACCTTC
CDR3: CASRGSRGWYGYTF

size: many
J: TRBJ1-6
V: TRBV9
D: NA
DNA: TGTGCCAGCAGCCCATTGGAGGTCCCACCCCTCCACTTT
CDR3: CASSPLEVPPLHF

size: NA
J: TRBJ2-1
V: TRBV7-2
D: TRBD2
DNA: TGTGCCAGCAGCCTAACACTAGCGGGTAATAATGAGCAGTTCTTC
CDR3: CASSLTLAGNNEQFF

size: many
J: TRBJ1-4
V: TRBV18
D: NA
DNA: TGTGCCAGCTCACCACAGGAGGCAACTAATGAAAAACTGTTTTTT
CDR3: CASSPQEATNEKLFF

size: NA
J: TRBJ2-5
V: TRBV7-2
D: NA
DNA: TGTGCCAGCAGCCCCGGGGCGGCCGATGAGACCCAGTACTTC
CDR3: CASSPGAADETQYF

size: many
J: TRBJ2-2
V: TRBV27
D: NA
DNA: TGTGCCAGCAGCACGGACCCTCCGAACACCGGGGAGCTGTTTTTT
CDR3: CASSTDPPNTGELFF

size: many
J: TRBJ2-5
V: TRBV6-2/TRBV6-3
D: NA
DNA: TGTGCCACCCAATCCCACAATAACCCAGCGACCCAGTACTTC
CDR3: CATQSHNNPATQYF

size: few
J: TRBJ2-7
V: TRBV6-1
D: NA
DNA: TGTGCAAGCACCAAAACCTACGAGCAGTACTTC
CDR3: CASTKTYEQYF

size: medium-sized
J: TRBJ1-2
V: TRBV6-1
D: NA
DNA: TGTGCCAGCAGTCCCCCTAAGGGGCGAAACACCTTC
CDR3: CASSPPKGRNTF

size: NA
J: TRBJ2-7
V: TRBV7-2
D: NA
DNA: TGTGCCAGCAGCTTATCGGGACATGACTCCTACGAGCAGTACTTC
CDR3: CASSLSGHDSYEQYF

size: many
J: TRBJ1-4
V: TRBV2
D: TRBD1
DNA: TGTGCCAGCAGTCCCGGGACAGGGGGACCAAAACTGTTTTTT
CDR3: CASSPGTGGPKLFF

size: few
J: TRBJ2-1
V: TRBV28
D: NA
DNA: TGTGCCAGCAGTCTCGACCAATCCATGGTGGGGGAGCAGTTCTTC
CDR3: CASSLDQSMVGEQFF

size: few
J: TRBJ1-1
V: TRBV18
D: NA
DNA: TGTGCCAGCTCACCACTAAGTTCGGCCACGGGTGAAGCTTTCTTT
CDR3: CASSPLSSATGEAFF

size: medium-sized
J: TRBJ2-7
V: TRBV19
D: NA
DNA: TGTGCCAGTAGTATGGTAGGACAGCGCTACGAGCAGTACTTC
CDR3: CASSMVGQRYEQYF

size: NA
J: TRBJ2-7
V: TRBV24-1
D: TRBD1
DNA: TGTGCCACCGGGCGGGACAGGGTATTCCACGAGCAGTACTTC
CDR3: CATGRDRVFHEQYF

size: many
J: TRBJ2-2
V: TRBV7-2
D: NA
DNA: TGTGCCAGCATGGCGACACCCAACACCGGGGAGCTGTTTTTT
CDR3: CASMATPNTGELFF

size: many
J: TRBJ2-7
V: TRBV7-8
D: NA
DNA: TGTGCCAGCAGCCCTACAGAGGACGAGCAGTACTTC
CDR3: CASSPTEDEQYF

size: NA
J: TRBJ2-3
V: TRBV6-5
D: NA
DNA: TGTGCCAGCAGTTCGGGGGCAGATACGCAGTATTTT
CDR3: CASSSGADTQYF

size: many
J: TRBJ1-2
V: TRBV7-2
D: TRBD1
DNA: TGTGCCAGCAGGTTTCGACAGGGCTATGGCTACACCTTC
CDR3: CASRFRQGYGYTF

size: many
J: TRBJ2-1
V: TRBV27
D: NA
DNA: TGTGCCAGCAGTTTTCTAACAGCGGCGGGTGCGAAATACAATGAGCAGTTCTTC
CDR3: CASSFLTAAGAKYNEQFF

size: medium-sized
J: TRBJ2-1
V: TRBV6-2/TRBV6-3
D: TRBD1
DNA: TGTGCCAGCAGTTACCCTCTGACAGGGGACAATGAGCAGTTCTTC
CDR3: CASSYPLTGDNEQFF

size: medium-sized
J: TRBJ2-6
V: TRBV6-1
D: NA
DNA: TGTGCCAGCGCCAAGGTCAGCTCTGGGGCCAACGTCCTGACTTTC
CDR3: CASAKVSSGANVLTF

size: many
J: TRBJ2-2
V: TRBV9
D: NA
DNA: TGTGCCAGCAGCGTGGATATGGCGCTTAATAGTAACGGGGAGCTGTTTTTT
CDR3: CASSVDMALNSNGELFF

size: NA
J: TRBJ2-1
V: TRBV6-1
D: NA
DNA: TGTGCCAGCAGTGTGAGGGATGGGCTATACAATGATCAGTTCTTC
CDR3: CASSVRDGLYNDQFF

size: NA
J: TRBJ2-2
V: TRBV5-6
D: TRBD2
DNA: TGTGCCAGCAGCCCCCGGGCGGGGGGAAGCGGGGAGCTGTTTTTT
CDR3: CASSPRAGGSGELFF

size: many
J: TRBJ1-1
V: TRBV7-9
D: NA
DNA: TGTGCCAGCAGCTCGGACAAGGCTGAAGCTTTCTTT
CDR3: CASSSDKAEAFF